A selection of T cell receptor beta chains follows, all from one sample in a study of control samples from healthy donors and cancer patients. Here immunoSEQ multiplex PCR was the method, and the copy in TCRdb shows in-frame clones only, minus some. The sample has around 110,000 clones, around 89% seen once. Sample: PBMCs. The receptors originated from a woman between 45 and 60 years old with colorectal cancer. Each CDR3 is given with its conserved first and last residue. The size field is filled for only some rows; it gives once, few, many or a size class.

j_call clone_size v_call cdr3_aa
TRBJ2-3 . TRBV18 CASSPTSGGTTDTQYF
TRBJ2-1 . TRBV6-5 CASSRRDASYNEQFF
TRBJ1-1 . TRBV28 CASSLTVNTEAFF
TRBJ1-2 . TRBV11-2 CASSLDQGTSYGYTF
TRBJ1-1 . TRBV9 CASSPRTENTEAFF
TRBJ1-4 . TRBV28 CASSFPVYNEKLFF
TRBJ2-4 . TRBV6-6 CASSSTGGRAKNIQYF
TRBJ2-1 . TRBV6-5 CASSRGLADLNEQFF
TRBJ2-2 . TRBV12-3/TRBV12-4 CASSLAVFGELFF
TRBJ2-7 . TRBV6-5 CASSSRQGVSYEQYF
TRBJ2-2 . TRBV27 CASSLVGSGELFF
TRBJ2-1 few TRBV19 CASSPLSYNEQFF
TRBJ1-5 once TRBV5-1 CASSLLGGNQPQHF
TRBJ1-2 . TRBV3-1/TRBV3-2 CASRGTLEGYTF
TRBJ2-2 few TRBV6-6 CASRLAGGPDTGELFF
TRBJ2-3 once TRBV18 CASSPPAGGNTQYF
TRBJ2-2 . TRBV2 CASSFHTTNTGELFF
TRBJ1-2 . TRBV7-2 CASSRQGHGYTF
TRBJ1-2 . TRBV5-3 CARSLGQTPLYGYTF
TRBJ2-5 once TRBV7-8 CASSAISGRGPLTKETQYF
TRBJ2-1 . TRBV7-3 CASSITQGEQFF
TRBJ2-5 . TRBV7-3 CASSRYDGRGQETQYF
TRBJ2-7 . TRBV27 CASSFLPSRTSGSYEQYF
TRBJ1-2 once TRBV29-1 CSVEGVMGYTF
TRBJ2-5 . TRBV10-3 CAIRPSGGGRETQYF
TRBJ1-3 few TRBV30 CAWKGQSSGNTIYF
TRBJ1-4 . TRBV27 CASSLNPGDATNEKLFF
TRBJ2-6 . TRBV3-1/TRBV3-2 CASSPGPKSSGANVLTF
TRBJ1-1 . TRBV12-3/TRBV12-4 CASSPQGLAFF
TRBJ2-5 few TRBV2 CASSPSGGGQETQYF
TRBJ1-6 . TRBV6-5 CASSPLGQNNSPLHF
TRBJ1-4 . TRBV11-2 CASSPQGGGANEKLFF
TRBJ2-3 . TRBV7-6 CASSLAVGRGPDTQYF
TRBJ1-6 . TRBV2 CASNLQLFTNSPLHF
TRBJ1-2 . TRBV19 CASSTGPLFRGLRNYGYTF
TRBJ1-1 . TRBV15 CATSSPKRGNTEAFF
TRBJ1-5 . TRBV9 CASSAGGSSNQPQHF